The 28 T cell receptor beta chains presented below share a single source sample, sequenced in a study of identifying expanded T cells in peripheral blood. The assay was immunoSEQ multiplex PCR, and TCRdb's table has in-frame clones only and misses some. Here the sample spans fewer than 80,000 clones, about 80% being singletons. The sequenced sample was blood. These receptors were taken from a person aged 18 to 70 in good health.

This chain links TRBV30 with TRBJ1-3; D is unresolved. This CDR3 contains 15 residues. Germline values: CDR1 GTSNPN, CDR2 SVGIG (reference sequence). V dropped 0 bases and J dropped 0 bases, with 9 bases sitting between them. The CDR3 sequence: CAWSVRRTSGNTIYF. The CDR3 DNA follows: TGTGCCTGGAGTGTACGACGGACCTCTGGAAACACCATATATTTT.

V is TRBV18 and J is TRBJ2-1; 11 positions agree with TRBD2. The CDR3 consists of 18 residues. The junction had 10 bases not matched to a gene; V was cut back by 6 bases and J by 0 bases. The germline CDR1 and CDR2 sequences are KGHSH and LQKENI. CDR3 in DNA: TGTGCCAGCTCCTCGACTAGCGGGACCACGAGCTCCTACAATGAGCAGTTCTTC. It yields the protein CASSSTSGTTSSYNEQFF.

The rearrangement joins TRBV2 to TRBJ2-5, with 12 bases fitting TRBD2. The germline V gene has CDR1 SNHLY and CDR2 FYNNEI. The ends lost 5 bases at V and 5 bases at J; junction bases unmatched: 6. This CDR3 comprises 15 residues. CDR3 nucleotide sequence: TGTGCCAGCAGTACAAGGACTAGCGGGGTGGAGACCCAGTACTTC. It yields the protein CASSTRTSGVETQYF.

J is TRBJ2-1 and V is TRBV9; 10 nucleotides align to TRBD2. CDR3 length: 16 amino acids. The germline gives CDR1 SGDLS, CDR2 YYNGEE. J lost 10 bases, V lost 0 bases, and 10 bases had no gene match. The CDR3 sequence: CASSVAGKRGGLEQFF. The CDR3 nucleotides read TGTGCCAGCAGCGTAGCCGGCAAGCGGGGGGGTTTGGAGCAGTTCTTC.

The chain uses TRBV7-9 and TRBJ2-1; TRBD1 is a possible D gene (6 bases). The CDR3 is 11 residues long. Germline CDR1 and CDR2: SEHNR and FQNEAQ (reference sequence). V lost 7 bases and J 7 bases, leaving 8 bases between the germline ends. The CDR3 protein is CASTRGNEQFF. CDR3 DNA: TGTGCCAGCACCAGGGGTAATGAGCAGTTCTTC.

A few counts support this clone. The V call is TRBV30, the J call TRBJ1-2; D is unresolved. Germline lookup yields CDR1 GTSNPN and CDR2 SVGIG (reference sequence). Trimming pared 4 bases from V and 1 base from J, leaving 10 bases between. The CDR3 contains 13 residues. The CDR3 DNA reads as TGTGCCTGGACCCTGACCGATAACTATGGCTACACCTTC. Its protein is CAWTLTDNYGYTF. The full variable domain, with the rest looked up from reference TRBV30 and TRBJ1-2, is SQTIHQWPATLVQPVGSPLSLECTVEGTSNPNLYWYRQAAGRGLQLLFYSVGIGQISSEVPQNLSASRPQDRQFILSSKKLLLSDSGFYLCAWTLTDNYGYTFGSGTRLTVV.

The gene calls are TRBV7-2 and TRBJ1-1; D uncertain. Germline CDR1 is SGHTA and CDR2 is FQGNSA. Trimming pared 2 bases from V and 4 bases from J, leaving 20 bases between. This CDR3 has 17 residues. The CDR3 nucleotides are TGTGCCAGCAGCTTAAGGTTAGGGAAAGGGTTGGGCACTGAAGCTTTCTTT. Protein product: CASSLRLGKGLGTEAFF.

V gene TRBV5-6 combines with J gene TRBJ2-7; tentatively, D is TRBD2 (5 bases). Trimming took 10 bases from V and 4 from J, leaving 15 bases between them. CDR3 length equals 12 residues. Germline V lookup: CDR1 SGHDT, CDR2 YYEEEE. The CDR3 here is CAHREIKYEQYV. CDR3 nucleotides: TGTGCCCACCGGGAAATCAAATACGAGCAGTACGTC.

This chain uses TRBV30 with TRBJ2-2, with 10 bases fitting TRBD1. Trimming removed 6 bases from V and 0 bases from J; junction bases left unmatched: 10. CDR3 length equals 17 residues. Germline V CDR1 and CDR2: GTSNPN, SVGIG (reference sequence). The CDR3 region has the DNA TGTGCCTGCCACGGGACAGGGGCCTCCCCGAACACCGGGGAGCTGTTTTTT. Translated: CACHGTGASPNTGELFF.

The V call is TRBV27, the J call TRBJ2-1, with TRBD2 matching 8 bases. The V gene's germline CDR1 is MNHEY and CDR2 SMNVEV (reference sequence). This CDR3 comprises 16 residues. Losses at the gene ends were 7 bases for V and 7 bases for J; bases not matched to a gene: 15. The CDR3 DNA is TGTGCCAGCACCCCCCAATCGGGGGGGGGCGGGAATGAGCAGTTCTTC. Its translation: CASTPQSGGGGNEQFF.

The rearrangement joins TRBV6-6 to TRBJ2-3; D uncertain. The germline V and J ends were trimmed by 5 bases and 1 base, with 10 bases remaining between them. Germline loops: CDR1 MNHNY, CDR2 SVGAGI (reference sequence). The CDR3 is 14 amino acids. CDR3 sequence reads: CASSPYVGTDTQYF. The CDR3 DNA reads TGTGCCAGCAGTCCCTATGTGGGCACAGATACGCAGTATTTT.

This chain connects TRBV14 to TRBJ2-2, with 13 bases lining up with TRBD2. This CDR3 is built from 18 residues. Germline V CDR1 and CDR2: SGHDN, FVKESK. V dropped 3 bases and J dropped 0; count of bases not matched to a gene: 4. The CDR3 loop is CASSHGLAGAANTGELFF. CDR3 bases: TGTGCCAGCAGCCATGGACTAGCGGGGGCTGCGAACACCGGGGAGCTGTTTTTT. The full variable domain, completed using reference TRBV14 and TRBJ2-2, is EAGVTQFPSHSVIEKGQTVTLRCDPISGHDNLYWYRRVMGKEIKFLLHFVKESKQDESGMPNNRFLAERTGGTYSTLKVQPAELEDSGVYFCASSHGLAGAANTGELFFGEGSRLTVL.

The chain uses TRBV7-6 and TRBJ2-2; the match to TRBD1 covers 11 bases. CDR3 length: 14 residues. V trimming: 5 bases; J trimming: 7 bases; junction bases outside the gene matches: 3. CDR1 is SGHVS and CDR2 is FNYEAQ in the germline V gene. The CDR3: CASSRDRGFGELFF. The CDR3 bases are TGTGCCAGCAGCCGGGACAGGGGGTTCGGGGAGCTGTTTTTT.

In its sample, this clone was seen a few times. This chain's CDR3 is CASRLGRGYTF. DNA for the CDR3: TGTGCCAGCAGACTAGGCAGGGGCTACACCTTC. V and J are TRBV28 and TRBJ1-2; D gene unclear. V lost 6 bases and J lost 8, with 10 bases in between. This CDR3 is 11 amino acids long. From germline, CDR1 is MDHEN and CDR2 SYDVKM.

The CDR3 DNA reads as TGTGCCAGCAGCCCTCTAGCGGGAAATACCGGGGAGCTGTTTTTT. This codes for CASSPLAGNTGELFF. The chain employs TRBV5-4 and TRBJ2-2; 9 positions match TRBD2. Trimming cost V 4 bases and J 5 bases; bases outside gene matches: 6. Germline V lookup: CDR1 SGHNT, CDR2 YYREEE (reference sequence). CDR3 length: 15 residues.

V and J are TRBV19 and TRBJ2-2; D call uncertain. This CDR3 has 13 residues. Looked up from germline, CDR1 is LNHDA and CDR2 is SQIVND (reference sequence). Trimming cost V 6 bases and J 2 bases, with 7 bases left between them. CDR3 region: CASRPENTGELFF. The CDR3 coding sequence is TGTGCCAGTAGGCCAGAAAACACCGGGGAGCTGTTTTTT.

There are a few counts of this clone. The chain has TRBV4-2 and TRBJ2-2, with 11 positions matching TRBD1. Germline CDR1 is LGHNA and CDR2 is YNFKEQ. This CDR3 is built from 15 residues. Trimming cost V 3 bases and J 5 bases; bases outside gene matches: 2. The CDR3 sequence is CASSQRDRGTGELFF. CDR3 sequence (DNA): TGTGCCAGCAGCCAGAGGGACAGGGGGACCGGGGAGCTGTTTTTT.

The V and J genes are TRBV14 and TRBJ2-5; 16 nucleotides align to TRBD2. Trimming at V came to 0 bases and at J to 3 bases, leaving 7 bases not matched to a gene. The CDR3 loop spans 19 amino acids. CDR1 SGHDN and CDR2 FVKESK come from the germline V gene. The CDR3 loop is CASSQDTEGLAGGEETQYF. CDR3 sequence (DNA): TGTGCCAGCAGCCAAGACACCGAGGGACTAGCGGGGGGGGAAGAGACCCAGTACTTC.

CDR3 nucleotides: TGCGCCAGCAGCTTGACAGGTCCAAATCAGCCCCAGCATTTT. It encodes CASSLTGPNQPQHF. V is TRBV5-1 and J is TRBJ1-5; TRBD1 might be the D (5 bases). Deletions cut 1 base from V and 4 bases from J, with 9 bases between. Germline assignment: CDR1 SGHRS and CDR2 YFSETQ. This CDR3 region has 14 residues.

The gene calls are TRBV2 and TRBJ1-1; 7 nucleotides agree with TRBD1. Germline V gene sequence: CDR1 SNHLY, CDR2 FYNNEI. This CDR3 has 13 amino acids. The V gene end was trimmed by 7 bases and the J gene end by 4 bases; junction bases not matched to a gene: 6. The CDR3 is CASKETGITEAFF. The CDR3 DNA reads TGTGCCAGCAAGGAGACAGGGATCACTGAAGCTTTCTTT.

This sequence joins TRBV6-5 and TRBJ1-3; D gene uncertain. V dropped 6 bases and J dropped 4 bases, with 10 bases sitting between them. CDR3 length: 13 residues. The V gene's germline CDR1 is MNHEY and CDR2 SVGAGI. In DNA, the CDR3 is TGTGCCAGCAGAAGGACCTCGGGAAACACCATATATTTT. This codes for CASRRTSGNTIYF.

The gene calls are TRBV19 and TRBJ2-3; D not certain. The V and J ends lost 3 bases and 0 bases respectively, with 13 bases between them. This CDR3 comprises 16 residues. Per germline, CDR1 LNHDA and CDR2 SQIVND (reference sequence). CDR3 sequence (DNA): TGTGCCAGTAGTATCGGTGGGGTCCCTAGCACAGATACGCAGTATTTT. Its translation: CASSIGGVPSTDTQYF.

The gene calls are TRBV7-8 and TRBJ1-5; the D gene is possibly TRBD1 (6 bases). V shed 2 bases and J shed 0 bases, with 29 bases lying between them. The germline CDR1 and CDR2 sequences are SGHVS and FQNEAQ. The CDR3 length is 22 residues. CDR3 nucleotide sequence: TGTGCCAGCAGCTTAAAGGAGGGGGGAGGGTGGACCTATAAAGATAGCAATCAGCCCCAGCATTTT. Its translation is CASSLKEGGGWTYKDSNQPQHF.

This chain joins TRBV29-1 and TRBJ1-2; D is perhaps TRBD1 (6 bases). The CDR3 covers 13 residues. V lost 4 bases and J 4 bases, leaving 13 bases between the germline ends. CDR1 is SQVTM, CDR2 ANQGSEA, per germline. The CDR3 loop reads CSVGIGQSYGYTF. The CDR3 region has the DNA TGCAGCGTTGGGATAGGACAGTCCTATGGCTACACCTTC.

This clone was observed once. The chain carries TRBV18 and TRBJ2-2, with a tentative D call TRBD2 (6 bases). V lost 3 bases and J lost 5, with 10 bases in between. Germline V gives CDR1 KGHSH, CDR2 LQKENI. The CDR3 has 14 amino acids. CDR3 coding DNA: TGTGCCAGCTCACCGGCGGGGCTGACCGGGGAGCTGTTTTTT. It specifies CASSPAGLTGELFF.

The rearrangement uses TRBV18 and TRBJ2-3; D call uncertain. Trimming removed 5 bases from V and 6 bases from J, with 3 bases in between. The CDR3 contains 10 residues. Germline lookup yields CDR1 KGHSH and CDR2 LQKENI. CDR3 region: CASSVDTQYF. The CDR3 DNA is TGTGCCAGCTCAGTGGATACGCAGTATTTT.

CDR3 protein: CASSLAAAESYEQYF. The CDR3 DNA follows: TGTGCCAGCAGCTTAGCGGCAGCCGAATCCTACGAGCAGTACTTC. This rearrangement joins TRBV5-4 to TRBJ2-7; weak D call: TRBD2 (5 bases). The CDR3 sequence is 15 residues long. V lost 2 bases, J lost 1 base, and 13 bases lay in between. Per germline, CDR1 SGHNT and CDR2 YYREEE (reference sequence).

This clone was seen only once. The rearrangement uses TRBV11-3 and TRBJ2-3; no reliable D call. V was cut by 4 bases and J by 2 bases, with 10 bases left in between. Germline V CDR1 and CDR2: SGHNT, YENEEA. The CDR3 contains 14 residues. The CDR3 DNA follows: TGTGCCAGCAGCTATTTGACGGTCACAGATACGCAGTATTTT. Protein sequence: CASSYLTVTDTQYF.